The clone carrying this T cell receptor beta chain was observed many times. The starting material, unfractionated whole blood, was used for total RNA extraction. The data were obtained in a study of human T cells and chemical hapten exposure. Whole-study context: Per-sample TCR yields varied mainly from small pooled library volume differences.

Within the library, unique molecular identifiers were attached to each individual cDNA molecule. Authors' data handling: From 23,224 to 690,600 TCRs were found per sample, with a median of about 100,000. MiXCR was run by TCRdb on the 5' RACE reads, yielding one entry per CDR3 protein. The V and J calls, along with clone size, are taken from TCRdb and not from the paper's own processing. The profile covers about 80,000 distinct CDR3 sequences, with under 10% appearing a single time and under 3% taken by the ten largest. This TCR came from a male donor in good health.

CDR3 in amino acids: CASSERGQGVNYGYTF. The CDR3 DNA sequence: TGTGCCAGCAGTGAAAGGGGTCAGGGTGTGAACTATGGCTACACCTTC. V is TRBV2 and J is TRBJ1-2, with D possibly TRBD1 on 5 matching bases. This CDR3 has 16 amino acids. Germline CDR1 and CDR2: SNHLY and FYNNEI. The V end was cut by 2 bases, the J end by 2 bases, with 15 bases between.